The rows below give T cell receptor beta chains drawn from one sample of a study of T-cell memory formation after mild COVID-19. TCRdb processed the 5' RACE reads anew with MiXCR; each CDR3 protein has one entry. The sample holds roughly 350,000 distinct CDR3 sequences, over 20% seen once. Sequenced material: PBMCs or a T cell subset sorted from them (not recorded which). These receptors came from an adult woman who had mild COVID-19 (a few samples of this study predate the infection). Cell type and time point are not known. Both conserved end residues are part of each CDR3. Each record gives: D gene, clone size, V gene, J gene, CDR3 protein, CDR3 DNA. D genes are given only for firm matches. Not all rows give a size; the values are once, few, many and, for expanded clones, a class.

.	few	TRBV20-1	TRBJ1-2	CSVRSWLSGYTF	TGCAGTGTCAGATCGTGGTTAAGTGGCTACACCTTC
TRBD2	.	TRBV4-1	TRBJ2-7	CASSQQAGAYEQYF	TGCGCCAGCAGCCAACAAGCGGGGGCCTACGAGCAGTACTTC
TRBD2	.	TRBV6-1	TRBJ2-1	CASKASGSTAYNEQFF	TGTGCCAGCAAGGCTAGCGGGAGTACGGCCTACAATGAGCAGTTCTTC
.	few	TRBV4-1	TRBJ1-4	CASSQARDEKLFF	TGCGCCAGCAGCCAAGCGAGGGATGAAAAACTGTTTTTT
.	many	TRBV28	TRBJ1-1	CASSFPRDEAFF	TGTGCCAGCAGTTTCCCCAGGGATGAAGCTTTCTTT
.	.	TRBV12-3/TRBV12-4	TRBJ2-7	CASSFGQAYEQYF	TGTGCCAGCAGTTTCGGGCAGGCCTACGAGCAGTACTTC
.	few	TRBV18	TRBJ2-4	CASSKENIQYF	TGTGCCAGCTCAAAGGAAAACATTCAGTACTTC
TRBD2	few	TRBV12-3/TRBV12-4	TRBJ2-1	CASRGLAGFGNEQFF	TGTGCCAGCAGGGGACTAGCGGGCTTCGGGAATGAGCAGTTCTTC
.	many	TRBV9	TRBJ1-1	CASSPAGGAEAFF	TGTGCCAGCAGCCCGGCTGGGGGGGCTGAAGCTTTCTTT
.	.	TRBV5-6	TRBJ2-1	CASSHYRVSEQFF	TGTGCCAGCAGCCATTACAGGGTTAGTGAGCAGTTCTTC
TRBD2	.	TRBV7-2	TRBJ2-1	CASSTTPSGGSSEQFF	TGTGCCAGCAGCACAACACCTAGCGGGGGTTCTTCTGAGCAGTTCTTC
TRBD2	few	TRBV19	TRBJ2-3	CASMAGGLDTQYF	TGTGCCAGTATGGCGGGAGGGCTAGATACGCAGTATTTT
.	.	TRBV6-2/TRBV6-3	TRBJ1-5	CASSRDQGFRQPQHF	TGTGCCAGCAGCCGGGACCAGGGTTTTCGTCAGCCCCAGCATTTT
.	many	TRBV4-3	TRBJ2-7	CASSQEVYNYEQYF	TGCGCCAGCAGCCAAGAAGTATACAACTACGAGCAGTACTTC
.	.	TRBV12-3/TRBV12-4	TRBJ2-7	CASSLELSYEQYF	TGTGCCAGCAGTTTAGAGCTATCCTACGAGCAGTACTTC
.	.	TRBV12-3/TRBV12-4	TRBJ2-3	CASSSPASYTVRATDTQYF	TGTGCCAGCAGTTCCCCGGCTAGCTATACGGTGAGGGCCACAGATACGCAGTATTTT
TRBD1	many	TRBV19	TRBJ2-2	CATRQGSPVKLFF	TGTGCCACCCGACAGGGGTCCCCCGTGAAGCTGTTTTTT
.	few	TRBV4-3	TRBJ2-7	CASSHIQTQNLYEQYF	TGCGCCAGCAGCCACATACAGACGCAAAATCTTTACGAGCAGTACTTC
.	.	TRBV12-3/TRBV12-4	TRBJ1-1	CASSSSDNTEAFF	TGTGCCAGCAGTTCCAGTGACAACACTGAAGCTTTCTTT
TRBD1	few	TRBV5-1	TRBJ2-1	CASSLPLTGYNEQFF	TGCGCCAGCAGCCTCCCATTGACAGGGTACAATGAGCAGTTCTTC
.	.	TRBV4-3	TRBJ1-4	CASSQEEVHREKLFF	TGCGCCAGCAGCCAAGAAGAGGTTCATCGTGAAAAACTGTTTTTT
TRBD1	.	TRBV12-3/TRBV12-4	TRBJ1-5	CASSWTGGNQPQHF	TGTGCCAGCAGTTGGACAGGGGGAAATCAGCCCCAGCATTTT
TRBD2	.	TRBV29-1	TRBJ2-1	CSALAGGGHNEQFF	TGCAGCGCCTTAGCGGGAGGGGGGCACAATGAGCAGTTCTTC
TRBD1	few	TRBV7-6	TRBJ1-1	CASSLAPGGFMNTEAFF	TGTGCCAGCAGCTTAGCGCCAGGGGGGTTCATGAACACTGAAGCTTTCTTT
.	few	TRBV7-2	TRBJ2-2	CASSLNGAGELFF	TGTGCCAGCAGCTTAAACGGGGCCGGGGAGCTGTTTTTT
.	many	TRBV2	TRBJ2-5	CASSVWGQEETQYF	TGTGCCAGCAGTGTCTGGGGGCAGGAGGAGACCCAGTACTTC
.	.	TRBV12-3/TRBV12-4	TRBJ2-5	CASSLYRAQETQYF	TGTGCCAGCAGTCTATACAGAGCTCAAGAGACCCAGTACTTC
.	.	TRBV7-9	TRBJ1-4	CASSLGVEKLFF	TGTGCCAGCAGCTTAGGGGTTGAAAAACTGTTTTTT
TRBD1	.	TRBV29-1	TRBJ2-4	CSVAYRGLAKNIQYF	TGCAGCGTTGCATACAGGGGGCTAGCCAAAAACATTCAGTACTTC
.	.	TRBV15	TRBJ1-1	CATNIRTESGEAFF	TGTGCCACCAACATCCGGACAGAATCGGGTGAAGCTTTCTTT
.	.	TRBV24-1	TRBJ1-5	CATSDLSTNQPQHF	TGTGCCACCAGTGATTTGTCCACCAATCAGCCCCAGCATTTT
TRBD2	.	TRBV9	TRBJ2-3	CASSARTSGADTDTQCF	TGTGCCAGCAGCGCCCGGACTAGCGGTGCCGACACAGATACGCAGTGTTTT
.	many	TRBV24-1	TRBJ2-3	CATSDYGRVDGTDTQYF	TGTGCCACCAGTGATTACGGCAGGGTCGACGGCACAGATACGCAGTATTTT